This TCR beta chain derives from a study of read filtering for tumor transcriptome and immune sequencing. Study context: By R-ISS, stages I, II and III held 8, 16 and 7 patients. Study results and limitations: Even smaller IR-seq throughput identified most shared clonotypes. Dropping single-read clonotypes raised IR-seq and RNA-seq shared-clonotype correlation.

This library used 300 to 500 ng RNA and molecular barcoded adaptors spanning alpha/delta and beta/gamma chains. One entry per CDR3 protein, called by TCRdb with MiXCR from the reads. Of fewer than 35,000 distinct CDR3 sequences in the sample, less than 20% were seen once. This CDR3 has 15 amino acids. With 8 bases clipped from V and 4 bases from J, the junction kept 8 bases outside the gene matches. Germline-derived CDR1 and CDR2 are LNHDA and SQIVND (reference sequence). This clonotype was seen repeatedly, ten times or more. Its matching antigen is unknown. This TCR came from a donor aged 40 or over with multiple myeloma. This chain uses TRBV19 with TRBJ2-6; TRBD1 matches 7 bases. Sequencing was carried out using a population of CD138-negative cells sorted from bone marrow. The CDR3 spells CASARQGSGANVLTF. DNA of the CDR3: TGTGCCAGTGCCCGACAGGGATCAGGGGCCAACGTCCTGACTTTC.